The 19 T cell receptor beta chains below come from one sample, sequenced in a study of response to subunit inactivated influenza vaccine. TCRdb analysed the RT-PCR reads with MiXCR anew, one entry per CDR3 protein. Among 530,000 or so distinct CDR3 sequences listed, about 25% were seen once. Specimen: CD4+ T cells sorted from PBMCs, collected about 5 days after vaccination. The receptors come from a man aged 50 to 59 who received an inactivated influenza vaccine.

This clonotype has a handful of counts. V is TRBV29-1 and J is TRBJ2-6; D is unclear. The V end lost 4 bases, the J end lost 0 bases, and 4 bases lay between the germline ends. Germline values: CDR1 SQVTM, CDR2 ANQGSEA. This CDR3 contains 13 residues. Here the CDR3 reads CSVGASGANVLTF. DNA for the CDR3: TGCAGCGTTGGAGCCTCTGGGGCCAACGTCCTGACTTTC.

The gene calls are TRBV7-2 and TRBJ1-3; TRBD1 matches 9 bases. Trimming at V came to 5 bases and at J to 2 bases, leaving 7 bases not matched to a gene. The CDR3 consists of 16 residues. CDR1 SGHTA and CDR2 FQGNSA come from the germline V gene. The CDR3 DNA follows: TGTGCCAGCAGCCCTGGGACAGGGCCAACTGGAAACACCATATATTTT. It translates to CASSPGTGPTGNTIYF.

The V and J genes are TRBV7-2 and TRBJ1-3; perhaps TRBD1 as D (6 bases). This CDR3 spans 16 amino acids. Germline CDR1 SGHTA, CDR2 FQGNSA. V was cut by 0 bases and J by 2 bases, with 11 bases left in between. This CDR3 reads CASSLAQAGAGNTIYF. As DNA, the CDR3 is TGTGCCAGCAGCTTAGCGCAGGCAGGGGCTGGAAACACCATATATTTT. The entire variable domain, with the rest obtained from reference TRBV7-2 and TRBJ1-3, is as follows: GAGVSQSPSNKVTEKGKDVELRCDPISGHTALYWYRQSLGQGLEFLIYFQGNSAPDKSGLPSDRFSAERTGGSVSTLTIQRTQQEDSAVYLCASSLAQAGAGNTIYFGEGSWLTVV.

This chain connects TRBV2 to TRBJ2-2; 8 bases match TRBD2. The CDR3 is 14 residues long. The germline gives CDR1 SNHLY, CDR2 FYNNEI. Losses at the gene ends were 5 bases for V and 4 bases for J; bases not matched to a gene: 3. CDR3 in amino acids: CASSNGGATGELFF. The CDR3 bases are TGTGCCAGCAGTAACGGGGGGGCCACCGGGGAGCTGTTTTTT.

This clonotype was observed many times. The V gene is TRBV5-5, the J gene TRBJ2-7; D might be TRBD1 or TRBD2, each matching 5 bases. Trimming left V 0 bases short and J 4 bases short, with 8 bases between. Germline loops: CDR1 SGHKS, CDR2 YYEKEE (reference sequence). CDR3 size: 13 residues. DNA for the CDR3: TGTGCCAGCAGCTTGGGCAGGGAGTACGAGCAGTACTTC. Protein product: CASSLGREYEQYF.

The CDR3 DNA is TGTGCCAGCAGCCAACAGGGGACCACCTACGAGCAGTACTTC. It translates to CASSQQGTTYEQYF. The chain couples TRBV28 to TRBJ2-7; 7 bases agree with TRBD1. The junction had 7 bases not matched to a gene; V was cut back by 6 bases and J by 2 bases. The CDR3 totals 14 residues. The germline V gene has CDR1 MDHEN and CDR2 SYDVKM. Variable domain in full (rest from reference TRBV28 and TRBJ2-7): DVKVTQSSRYLVKRTGEKVFLECVQDMDHENMFWYRQDPGLGLRLIYFSYDVKMKEKGDIPEGYSVSREKKERFSLILESASTNQTSMYLCASSQQGTTYEQYFGPGTRLTVT.

DNA for the CDR3: TGTGCCAGCAGTGAAACAGGGGTCTTAGCCAAAAACATTCAGTACTTC. It yields the protein CASSETGVLAKNIQYF. The chain recombines TRBV25-1 with TRBJ2-4, with 7 bases aligning to TRBD1. Trimming removed 2 bases from V and 0 bases from J; junction bases left unmatched: 4. Per the germline V gene, CDR1 is MGHDK and CDR2 is SYGVNS. The CDR3 has 16 residues.

This clonotype was seen a few times. The chain couples TRBV6-1 to TRBJ2-1, with 10 bases lining up with TRBD2. The V and J ends lost 3 bases and 7 bases, in that order; junction bases with no gene match: 12. This CDR3 region has 17 residues. The germline CDR1 and CDR2 sequences are MNHNS and SASEGT. The CDR3 loop reads CASSDRSSGRRGNEQFF. Written as DNA, the CDR3 is TGTGCCAGCAGTGATAGGTCTAGCGGGAGAAGGGGGAATGAGCAGTTCTTC.

The chain couples TRBV2 to TRBJ1-4; 10 positions match TRBD1. V lost 7 bases, J lost 5 bases, and 4 bases stayed unmatched. CDR3 length: 14 residues. CDR1 SNHLY and CDR2 FYNNEI come from the germline V gene. The DNA for the CDR3 is TGTGCCAGCACGGGACAGGGGAGGAATGAAAAACTGTTTTTT. Protein product: CASTGQGRNEKLFF. Full variable domain (outside the CDR3, taken from reference TRBV2 and TRBJ1-4): EPEVTQTPSHQVTQMGQEVILRCVPISNHLYFYWYRQILGQKVEFLVSFYNNEISEKSEIFDDQFSVERPDGSNFTLKIRSTKLEDSAMYFCASTGQGRNEKLFFGSGTQLSVL.

The chain uses TRBV6-5 and TRBJ1-2; D not resolved. CDR1 is MNHEY and CDR2 is SVGAGI in the germline V gene. The ends were cut back, 0 bases at V and 0 bases at J, with 8 bases in the middle. The length of the CDR3 is 15 residues. In DNA, the CDR3 is TGTGCCAGCAGTTACTCCGTAGGGACTAACTATGGCTACACCTTC. Translation: CASSYSVGTNYGYTF.

The chain links TRBV18 to TRBJ2-3, with 8 bases fitting TRBD2. Germline lookup yields CDR1 KGHSH and CDR2 LQKENI. With 2 bases clipped from V and 3 bases from J, the junction kept 4 bases outside the gene matches. CDR3 length equals 15 residues. The CDR3 nucleotides are TGTGCCAGCTCACCAGAAGCGGGGGTAACAGATACGCAGTATTTT. Translating gives CASSPEAGVTDTQYF.

J is TRBJ1-5 and V is TRBV2; the D is unclear. CDR1 SNHLY and CDR2 FYNNEI come from the germline V gene. The CDR3 is 13 residues long. Between the trimmed V and J ends, which lost 4 bases and 3 bases, there was a span of 7 bases. CDR3 nucleotides: TGTGCCAGCAGTGCCCCGGCCAATCAGCCCCAGCATTTT. Its protein product is CASSAPANQPQHF.

The genes are TRBV9 and TRBJ2-7; D not certain. This CDR3 region has 13 residues. Per the germline V gene, CDR1 is SGDLS and CDR2 is YYNGEE. V was clipped by 1 base and J by 1 base, with 6 bases between them. Written as DNA, the CDR3 is TGTGCCAGCAGCGTAACAGCATCCTACGAGCAGTACTTC. The encoded protein is CASSVTASYEQYF. The full variable domain, its missing parts supplied by reference TRBV9 and TRBJ2-7, is DSGVTQTPKHLITATGQRVTLRCSPRSGDLSVYWYQQSLDQGLQFLIQYYNGEERAKGNILERFSAQQFPDLHSELNLSSLELGDSALYFCASSVTASYEQYFGPGTRLTVT.

The rearrangement links TRBV28 to TRBJ2-7; 7 bases are a match to TRBD2. The V gene end was trimmed by 10 bases and the J gene end by 4 bases; junction bases not matched to a gene: 10. Germline lookup yields CDR1 MDHEN and CDR2 SYDVKM. CDR3 size: 13 residues. DNA of the CDR3: TGTGCCACCCGCCGGGACTACTCATACGAGCAGTACTTC. Translation gives CATRRDYSYEQYF.

The chain is built from TRBV6-1 and TRBJ2-6, with 9 bases fitting TRBD1. V was clipped by 6 bases and J by 0 bases; unmatched bases: 6. The CDR3 has 17 amino acids. The V gene's germline CDR1 is MNHNS and CDR2 SASEGT. As DNA, the CDR3 is TGTGCCAGCAGAGGGGGGACAGGGTACTCTGGGGCCAACGTCCTGACTTTC. Translating it yields CASRGGTGYSGANVLTF.

The chain links TRBV5-1 to TRBJ2-1, with TRBD2 as a possible D gene (6 bases). Trimming took off 0 bases at V and 2 bases at J, with 12 bases between the two ends. From germline, CDR1 is SGHRS and CDR2 YFSETQ. The CDR3 is 16 residues long. This CDR3 is CASSLVGGATYNEQFF. The DNA for the CDR3 is TGCGCCAGCAGCTTGGTTGGCGGGGCCACCTACAATGAGCAGTTCTTC.

The chain links TRBV12-3 or TRBV12-4 to TRBJ1-3, with D hard to call. Deletions cut 6 bases from V and 4 bases from J, with 13 bases between. The CDR3 sequence is 14 residues long. The CDR3 loop is CASRAEGGGNTIYF. The CDR3 DNA sequence: TGTGCCAGCAGAGCCGAGGGCGGCGGAAACACCATATATTTT.

This clonotype was observed a few times. The chain links TRBV11-2 to TRBJ2-1; the D gene could be TRBD1 or TRBD2 (5 bases each). Germline values: CDR1 SGHAT, CDR2 FQNNGV. This CDR3 has 15 amino acids. V lost 5 bases and J lost 10, with 21 bases in between. The CDR3 DNA follows: TGTGCCAGCAGCCTGAACCCGATGGGACGTGACGAGCAGTTCTTC. Its protein product is CASSLNPMGRDEQFF. Combining the CDR3 with reference TRBV11-2 and TRBJ2-1 gives the whole variable domain EAGVAQSPRYKIIEKRQSVAFWCNPISGHATLYWYQQILGQGPKLLIQFQNNGVVDDSQLPKDRFSAERLKGVDSTLKIQPAKLEDSAVYLCASSLNPMGRDEQFFGPGTRLTVL.

This clonotype was detected only a few times. V and J are TRBV5-1 and TRBJ2-1, with 10 bases fitting TRBD2. Trimming cost V 4 bases and J 8 bases; bases outside gene matches: 12. There are 16 residues in the CDR3. Germline V lookup: CDR1 SGHRS, CDR2 YFSETQ. This CDR3 is CASSRGGTSDMHEQFF. The CDR3 DNA follows: TGCGCCAGCAGCAGGGGCGGGACTAGCGACATGCATGAGCAGTTCTTC.